A single T cell receptor beta chain is shown here with its context. Its antigen remains unidentified. The data derive from a study of Ad26.COV2.S vaccination and SARS-CoV-2 variants. Study context: In the COV1001 trial, the donor was in the Ad26.COV2.S arm.

Specified treatment: roughly 18 received Ad26.COV2.S at low or high dose, single or two shots; roughly five received placebo; per-sample allocation not given. At day 63 after the first vaccine or placebo injection, samples were drawn. Cohort 1b enrolled adults aged 18-55 years in Boston. Some clones are missing from TCRdb's copy, which holds only in-frame ones; the method was immunoSEQ multiplex PCR. This sample carries some 640,000 clones, 89% of them seen once, and the ten largest clones take about 1.5%. The V and J ends lost 6 bases and 6 bases respectively, with 18 bases between them. Germline assignment: CDR1 ENHRY and CDR2 SYGVKD. This CDR3 has 14 residues. General study points: People given the vaccine had a wider spike-specific TCR breadth than placebo recipients did. The study found similar non-spike TCR breadth in vaccine and placebo recipients.

The sample was peripheral blood, taken in a trial of Ad26.COV2.S vaccine versus placebo. The chain employs TRBV10-3 and TRBJ2-7; D could derive from TRBD1 or TRBD2 (6 bases each). The clonotype was recovered from a person between 18 and 65 years old who received the Ad26.COV2.S COVID-19 vaccine or a placebo. CDR3 coding DNA: TGTGCCATCAGCACTCCCTCCGGGGGCGCCGAGCAGTACTTC. The encoded protein is CAISTPSGGAEQYF.